A few counts support the clone carrying this T cell receptor beta chain. Antigen unknown. This entry belongs to a study of T cells after yellow fever vaccination. Study outcomes and limitations: FACS-sorted repertoires could harbor abundant contaminating bulk-population clonotypes.

Trimming at V came to 4 bases and at J to 0 bases, leaving 4 bases not matched to a gene. CDR3 size: 16 residues. Germline V gene lookup returns CDR1 ENHRY and CDR2 SYGVKD. In TCRdb, the 5' RACE reads were re-called with MiXCR into one record per CDR3 protein. The sample records hundreds of thousands of distinct CDR3 sequences, around an eighth being singletons. This specimen was PBMCs, taken on the day of the yellow fever booster vaccination. This sequence originates from a young man who received the YFV17D yellow fever vaccine. The rearrangement joins TRBV10-3 to TRBJ2-3; 10 nucleotides agree with TRBD1. The CDR3 here is CAISARTGGSTDTQYF. The CDR3 DNA is TGTGCCATCAGTGCCAGGACAGGGGGAAGCACAGATACGCAGTATTTT.